The clone carrying this TCR beta chain was found a few times. Clones were sequenced by immunoSEQ multiplex PCR, and TCRdb holds only the in-frame ones, with some missing. The sample lists about 140,000 clones; 60% to 85% were seen once. The record originates from a study of blood T cell repertoires in COVID-19. The CDR3 covers 19 residues. The ends lost 6 bases at V and 2 bases at J; junction bases unmatched: 15. Germline V gene data show CDR1 as MDHEN and CDR2 as SYDVKM. The sequenced sample consisted of peripheral blood. This TCR came from a woman of 80 years or more with active or convalescent COVID-19. The chain joins TRBV28 to TRBJ2-1; 11 positions agree with TRBD1. This chain's CDR3 is CASSPIKGQGEFTYNEQFF. The CDR3 bases are TGTGCCAGCAGCCCGATTAAGGGACAGGGGGAATTCACCTACAATGAGCAGTTCTTC.